One sample yielded the 30 T cell receptor beta chains listed below, sequenced in a study of identical twins (dated by TCRdb to between 2015 and 2016). The library was built by means of 5' RACE. The reads were generated on an Illumina HiSeq 2000. TCRdb cleaned the public reads at Q25 with fastp, built clones with MiXCR and kept in-frame beta chains. Entries that share a CDR3 protein sequence are merged under the most common genes and DNA. Across this sample there are about 730,000 distinct CDR3 sequences, with 21% seen only once. The ten largest clones capture roughly 4% of the sample. These same data were also listed under a study on T cells expressing NK-cell markers.

The sequenced material came from PBMCs. The receptors shown here come from a woman aged 18-29 years in good health.

This clonotype came up many times. The V call is TRBV20-1, the J call TRBJ1-2; TRBD1 is a possible D gene (6 bases). Germline V gene data show CDR1 as DFQATT and CDR2 as SNEGSKA (reference sequence). V dropped 3 bases and J dropped 4 bases, with 9 bases sitting between them. The CDR3 is 12 residues long. The CDR3 nucleotides read TGCAGTGCTAGGAACAGGGTCTATGGCTACACCTTC. Amino acids: CSARNRVYGYTF.

This sequence joins TRBV3-1 and TRBJ2-1; TRBD2 agrees at 11 bases. The CDR3 covers 16 residues. Losses at the gene ends were 2 bases for V and 10 bases for J; bases not matched to a gene: 10. Germline V CDR1 and CDR2: LGHDT, YNNKEL (reference sequence). DNA for the CDR3: TGTGCCAGCAGCCAACTCGGTCTAGCGGGAGGAGGGGAGCAGTTCTTC. Residues: CASSQLGLAGGGEQFF.

This chain joins TRBV12-3 or TRBV12-4 and TRBJ2-1; D may be TRBD1 or TRBD2 (5 bases each). V lost 5 bases to trimming and J lost 0 bases, with 17 bases between them. This CDR3 region has 17 residues. CDR3 coding DNA: TGTGCCAGCAGTGTTGTGGGGGAGCCCCGCTCCTACAATGAGCAGTTCTTC. Its translation: CASSVVGEPRSYNEQFF.

The chain is built from TRBV20-1 and TRBJ2-7, with TRBD1 identical over 9 bases. The ends lost 5 bases at V and 2 bases at J; junction bases unmatched: 7. The germline gives CDR1 DFQATT, CDR2 SNEGSKA (reference sequence). The CDR3 runs to 14 residues. The CDR3 protein is CSAERTGETYEQYF. CDR3 nucleotide sequence: TGCAGTGCTGAACGGACAGGGGAAACCTACGAGCAGTACTTC.

This clonotype showed up just a few times. The rearrangement joins TRBV20-1 to TRBJ2-7; D is perhaps TRBD2 (6 bases). CDR3 length: 12 amino acids. Trimming removed 3 bases at V and 7 bases at J, with 13 bases between. The germline CDR1 and CDR2 sequences are DFQATT and SNEGSKA (reference sequence). The CDR3 nucleotides are TGCAGTGCTAGCGGGGGTCTCGGAGAGCAGTACTTC. Translation: CSASGGLGEQYF.

Only a few counts were recorded for this clonotype. The V and J genes are TRBV6-5 and TRBJ1-2; tentatively, D is TRBD1 (6 bases). Looked up from germline, CDR1 is MNHEY and CDR2 is SVGAGI. Between the trimmed V and J ends, which lost 4 bases and 7 bases, there was a span of 16 bases. The CDR3 length is 14 residues. Here the CDR3 reads CASSSQGMAGGYTF. Written as DNA, the CDR3 is TGTGCCAGCAGTTCGCAGGGGATGGCTGGTGGCTACACCTTC.

The J gene is TRBJ2-7, the V gene TRBV20-1; 8 nucleotides match TRBD1. The CDR3 consists of 16 residues. Germline V gene data show CDR1 as DFQATT and CDR2 as SNEGSKA (reference sequence). The ends lost 5 bases at V and 7 bases at J; junction bases unmatched: 19. DNA for the CDR3: TGCAGTGCTTTTGGAATTACCGGGACAGGATCCTGGGAGCAGTACTTC. This translates into CSAFGITGTGSWEQYF.

This clonotype was counted ten times or more. The junction does not match germline at one end; this may be a read error. The chain is built from TRBV5-1 and TRBJ2-7, with TRBD2 matching over 10 bases. Germline values: CDR1 SGHRS, CDR2 YFSETQ. CDR3 length equals 14 residues. CDR3: CASSSTSGSYEQYF. As DNA, the CDR3 is TGTGCCAGCAGTTCGACTAGCGGGTCCTACGAGCAGTACTTC.

This clonotype was counted only a few times. V and J are TRBV20-1 and TRBJ2-5; TRBD2 matches 7 bases. The V gene end was trimmed by 6 bases and the J gene end by 5 bases; junction bases not matched to a gene: 12. From germline, CDR1 is DFQATT and CDR2 SNEGSKA (reference sequence). The CDR3 length is 14 residues. The chain's CDR3 is CSAEWVLGGETQYF. The CDR3 nucleotides are TGCAGTGCCGAATGGGTACTCGGGGGGGAGACCCAGTACTTC.

V is TRBV7-7 and J is TRBJ2-1; 10 bases are a match to TRBD2. The CDR3 runs to 15 residues. J lost 7 bases, V lost 5 bases, and 8 bases had no gene match. Germline-derived CDR1 and CDR2 are SSHAT and FNYEAQ (reference sequence). The CDR3 loop is CASSAGTSVYNEQFF. For the CDR3, the DNA is TGTGCCAGCAGCGCCGGGACTAGCGTCTATAATGAGCAGTTCTTC.

This clonotype has just a few counts. This CDR3 is CAISEGGIGGYTF. CDR3 DNA sequence: TGTGCCATCAGTGAGGGGGGGATCGGCGGCTACACCTTC. This chain uses TRBV10-3 with TRBJ1-2, with a weak D call TRBD1 (5 bases). The CDR3 spans 13 residues. CDR1 is ENHRY, CDR2 SYGVKD, per germline. Trimming cost V 2 bases and J 8 bases, with 12 bases left between them.

There are many counts of this clonotype. This chain joins TRBV6-2 or TRBV6-3 and TRBJ1-5; D gene ambiguous. The germline V gene encodes CDR1 MNHEY and CDR2 SVGEGT. Trimming stripped 2 bases from V and 5 bases from J, with 4 bases between. The CDR3 has 12 amino acids. As DNA, the CDR3 is TGTGCCAGCAGTTACAGGGATCAGCCCCAGCATTTT. Protein: CASSYRDQPQHF.

V gene TRBV3-1 combines with J gene TRBJ2-1; D gene ambiguous. The CDR3 sequence is 17 residues long. Germline values: CDR1 LGHDT, CDR2 YNNKEL (reference sequence). Trimming removed 0 bases from V and 1 base from J, with 13 bases in between. CDR3 amino acids: CASSQDSQPRSYNEQFF. The CDR3 DNA sequence: TGTGCCAGCAGCCAAGATTCCCAGCCTAGGTCCTACAATGAGCAGTTCTTC.

This chain connects TRBV11-2 to TRBJ2-1, with 14 bases matching TRBD2. The CDR3 totals 18 residues. The V gene end was trimmed by 2 bases and the J gene end by 0 bases; junction bases not matched to a gene: 3. Germline loops: CDR1 SGHAT, CDR2 FQNNGV. CDR3 protein: CASSLWTSGGNSYNEQFF. In nucleotides, the CDR3 is TGTGCCAGCAGCTTATGGACTAGCGGGGGGAACTCCTACAATGAGCAGTTCTTC.

This clonotype was counted between two and nine times. This chain connects TRBV15 to TRBJ1-4; D is unclear. This CDR3 region has 13 residues. Trimming removed 1 base at V and 5 bases at J, with 5 bases between. The germline gives CDR1 LNHNV, CDR2 YYDKDF (reference sequence). CDR3 DNA: TGTGCCACCAGCAGAGGCCGGAATGAAAAACTGTTTTTT. Translation gives CATSRGRNEKLFF.

The J gene is TRBJ2-5, the V gene TRBV7-9; perhaps D is TRBD1 or TRBD2 (6 bases each). V lost 7 bases and J 4 bases, leaving 13 bases between the germline ends. The CDR3 runs to 13 residues. CDR1 and CDR2 (germline): SEHNR, FQNEAQ (reference sequence). The CDR3 DNA reads as TGTGCCAGCACCCGAGGGGGGAGAGAGACCCAGTACTTC. Its protein product is CASTRGGRETQYF.

The J gene is TRBJ2-2, the V gene TRBV20-1; 7 nucleotides line up with TRBD1. Trimming cost V 4 bases and J 3 bases; bases outside gene matches: 5. Germline CDR1 reads DFQATT; CDR2 reads SNEGSKA (reference sequence). This CDR3 is 14 amino acids long. The CDR3 DNA follows: TGCAGTGCTAAAGGGCAGGGGGACACCGGGGAGCTGTTTTTT. It specifies CSAKGQGDTGELFF.

Ten or more counts support this clonotype. The chain links TRBV12-3 or TRBV12-4 to TRBJ1-4; 7 nucleotides align to TRBD1. The length of the CDR3 is 14 residues. Losses at the gene ends were 3 bases for V and 7 bases for J; bases not matched to a gene: 5. CDR3 region: CASSLRQGGEKLFF. The CDR3 region has the DNA TGTGCCAGCAGTTTGCGACAGGGCGGTGAAAAACTGTTTTTT.

The chain uses TRBV29-1 and TRBJ1-2; no firm D call. Between the trimmed V and J ends, which lost 4 bases and 4 bases, there was a span of 16 bases. The CDR3 contains 14 residues. CDR1 and CDR2 (germline): SQVTM, ANQGSEA. DNA of the CDR3: TGCAGCGTTGGGGCACCAGGCAGATCCTATGGCTACACCTTC. Translating it yields CSVGAPGRSYGYTF.

This clonotype has a handful of counts. This chain links TRBV9 with TRBJ2-1, with D uncertain. Per germline, CDR1 SGDLS and CDR2 YYNGEE. Trimming removed 0 bases from V and 8 bases from J, with 12 bases in between. This CDR3 region has 14 residues. CDR3 protein: CASSVDGLWDEQFF. As DNA, the CDR3 is TGTGCCAGCAGCGTAGATGGTCTGTGGGATGAGCAGTTCTTC.

The chain has TRBV7-9 and TRBJ2-7; 7 bases map to TRBD2. This CDR3 region has 17 residues. The V segment lost 4 bases and the J segment 1 base; nucleotides outside the gene matches: 13. Germline-derived CDR1 and CDR2 are SEHNR and FQNEAQ (reference sequence). Here the CDR3 reads CASSSPTMGGESYEQYF. CDR3 nucleotides: TGTGCCAGCAGCTCCCCGACAATGGGGGGGGAATCCTACGAGCAGTACTTC.

The gene calls are TRBV12-3 or TRBV12-4 and TRBJ2-1; TRBD2 agrees at 7 bases. V dropped 6 bases and J dropped 2; count of bases not matched to a gene: 7. The CDR3 contains 15 residues. The CDR3 region has the DNA TGTGCCAGCAGGATTCGCGGGAGACCCTACAATGAGCAGTTCTTC. It codes for CASRIRGRPYNEQFF.

This clonotype was recorded a few times. The chain combines TRBV12-3 or TRBV12-4 with TRBJ2-1; the D is unclear. The CDR3 contains 14 residues. The ends were cut back, 3 bases at V and 0 bases at J, with 6 bases in the middle. Here the CDR3 reads CASSLTVSYNEQFF. The CDR3 DNA follows: TGTGCCAGCAGTTTGACGGTCTCCTACAATGAGCAGTTCTTC.

This clonotype appeared a few times. The chain has TRBV20-1 and TRBJ1-1; no reliable D call. V gave up 3 bases and J gave up 1 base, with 6 bases separating them. CDR1 DFQATT and CDR2 SNEGSKA come from the germline V gene (reference sequence). There are 12 residues in the CDR3. The CDR3 spells CSASWGNTEAFF. CDR3 nucleotide sequence: TGCAGTGCTAGTTGGGGGAACACTGAAGCTTTCTTT.

This clonotype was seen only once. The J gene is TRBJ2-5, the V gene TRBV4-2; D is uncertain. This CDR3 has 15 amino acids. Trimming left V 1 base short and J 5 bases short, with 14 bases between. Germline loops: CDR1 LGHNA, CDR2 YNFKEQ. The chain's CDR3 is CASSQGLVGLETQYF. Here the CDR3 DNA reads TGTGCCAGCAGCCAAGGGTTGGTGGGATTGGAGACCCAGTACTTC.

In its sample, this clonotype was seen a few times. The chain couples TRBV27 to TRBJ2-1, with 8 nucleotides matching TRBD2. After removal of 4 bases from V and 3 bases from J, the junction contained 5 bases not matched to a gene. Germline V CDR1 and CDR2: MNHEY, SMNVEV (reference sequence). The CDR3 totals 15 residues. As DNA, the CDR3 is TGTGCCAGCAGTTCCGCGGGAGGACTCTACAATGAGCAGTTCTTC. Encoded protein: CASSSAGGLYNEQFF.

V gene TRBV7-2 combines with J gene TRBJ2-1; TRBD2 matches 7 bases. This CDR3 has 16 residues. The germline CDR1 and CDR2 sequences are SGHTA and FQGNSA. J lost 10 bases, V lost 4 bases, and 16 bases had no gene match. The CDR3: CASSSTARDYRGEQFF. CDR3 nucleotide sequence: TGTGCCAGCAGCTCAACGGCCCGGGACTACCGCGGGGAGCAGTTCTTC.

In its sample, this clonotype was seen a few times. The CDR3: CASSRPGSPYEQYF. Here the CDR3 DNA reads TGTGCCAGCAGTCGCCCCGGGTCCCCCTACGAGCAGTACTTC. The J gene is TRBJ2-7, the V gene TRBV6-1; D gene unclear. The CDR3 spans 14 residues. Germline V CDR1 and CDR2: MNHNS, SASEGT. Trimming took off 5 bases at V and 2 bases at J, with 13 bases between the two ends.

The V and J genes are TRBV15 and TRBJ2-3; D remains ambiguous. The CDR3 length is 15 residues. The V gene lost 0 bases and the J gene lost 4 bases, with 11 bases spanning the gap. CDR1 is LNHNV, CDR2 YYDKDF, per germline (reference sequence). CDR3 coding DNA: TGTGCCACCAGCAGAGAATGGGCAGATCCAGATACGCAGTATTTT. Residues: CATSREWADPDTQYF.

This clonotype was counted between two and nine times. CDR3: CATSGTGRLNEQFF. CDR3 nucleotide sequence: TGTGCCACCTCCGGGACAGGGAGGCTCAATGAGCAGTTCTTC. The rearrangement links TRBV24-1 to TRBJ2-1, with 9 bases that match TRBD1. Germline-derived CDR1 and CDR2 are KGHDR and SFDVKD. The CDR3 covers 14 residues. The V and J ends lost 9 bases and 6 bases, in that order; junction bases with no gene match: 8.